This note documents a single T cell receptor (beta chain) sequence. Trimming cost V 1 base and J 9 bases, with 13 bases left between them. The CDR3 extends over 15 amino acids. The germline gives CDR1 PRHDT, CDR2 FYEKMQ (reference sequence). The sample comes from a study of blood T cell repertoires in COVID-19. Profiled with immunoSEQ multiplex PCR; TCRdb holds only in-frame clones, not every one. Of 60,000 to 70,000 clones in the sample, around 89% were seen once. The sequenced material came from PBMCs or T cells enriched from blood (not recorded which). The TCR comes from a woman in her forties who had recovered from COVID-19. The chain recombines TRBV13 with TRBJ1-6; D is perhaps TRBD1 (6 bases). The CDR3 is CASSLVSGVGSPLHF. The DNA for the CDR3 is TGTGCCAGCAGCTTAGTTTCAGGGGTAGGTTCACCCCTCCACTTT.